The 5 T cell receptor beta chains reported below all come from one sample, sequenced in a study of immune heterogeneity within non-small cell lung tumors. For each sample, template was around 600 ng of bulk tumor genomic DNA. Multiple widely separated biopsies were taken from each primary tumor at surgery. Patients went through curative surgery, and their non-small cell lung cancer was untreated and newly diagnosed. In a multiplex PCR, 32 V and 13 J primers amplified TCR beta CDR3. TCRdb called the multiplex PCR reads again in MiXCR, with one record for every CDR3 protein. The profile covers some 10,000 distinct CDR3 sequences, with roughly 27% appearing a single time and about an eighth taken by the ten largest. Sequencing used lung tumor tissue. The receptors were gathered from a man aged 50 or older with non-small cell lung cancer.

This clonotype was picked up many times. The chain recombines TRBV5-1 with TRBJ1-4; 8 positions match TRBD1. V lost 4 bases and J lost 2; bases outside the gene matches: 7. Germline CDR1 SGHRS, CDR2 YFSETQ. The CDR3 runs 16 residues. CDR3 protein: CASSKGQGGTNEKLFF. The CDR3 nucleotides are TGCGCCAGCAGCAAAGGACAGGGAGGTACTAATGAAAAACTGTTTTTT.

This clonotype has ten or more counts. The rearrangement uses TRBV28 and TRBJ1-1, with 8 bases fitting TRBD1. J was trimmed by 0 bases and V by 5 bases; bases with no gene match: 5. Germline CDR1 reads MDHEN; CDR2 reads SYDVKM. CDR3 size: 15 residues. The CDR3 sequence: CASSGTGRMNTEAFF. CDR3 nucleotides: TGTGCCAGCAGTGGGACAGGCCGGATGAACACTGAAGCTTTCTTT.

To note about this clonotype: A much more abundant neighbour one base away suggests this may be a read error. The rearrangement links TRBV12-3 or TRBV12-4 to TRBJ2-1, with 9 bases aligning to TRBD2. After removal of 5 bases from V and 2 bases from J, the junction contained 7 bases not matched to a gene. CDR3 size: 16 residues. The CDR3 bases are TGTGCCAGCAGTCAAAGCGGGGGGTTCCCCTACAATGAGCAGTTCTTC. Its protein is CASSQSGGFPYNEQFF.

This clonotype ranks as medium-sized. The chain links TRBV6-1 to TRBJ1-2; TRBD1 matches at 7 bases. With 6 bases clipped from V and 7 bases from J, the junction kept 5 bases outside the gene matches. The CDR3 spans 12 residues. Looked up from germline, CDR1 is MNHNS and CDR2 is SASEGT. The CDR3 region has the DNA TGTGCCAGCAGGCTACAGGGGTTTGGCTACACCTTC. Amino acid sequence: CASRLQGFGYTF.

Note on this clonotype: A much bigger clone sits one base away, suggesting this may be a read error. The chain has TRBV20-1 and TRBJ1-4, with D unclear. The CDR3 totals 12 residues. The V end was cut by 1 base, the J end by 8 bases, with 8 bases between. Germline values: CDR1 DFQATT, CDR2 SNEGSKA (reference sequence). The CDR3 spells CSARVVGEKLFF. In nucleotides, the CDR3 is TGCAGTGCTAGAGTAGTGGGGGAAAAACTGTTTTTT.